Presented here are 26 T cell receptor beta chains from one specimen sequenced in a study of blood T cell repertoires in COVID-19. The assay was immunoSEQ multiplex PCR, and TCRdb's table has in-frame clones only and misses some. The sample has just over 50,000 clones, roughly 87% seen once. The sample taken for sequencing was peripheral blood. The receptors were gathered from a human donor with active COVID-19. The donor label of this sample is uncertain.

The V and J genes are TRBV9 and TRBJ1-1; 8 bases line up with TRBD1. The CDR3 covers 13 residues. Looked up from germline, CDR1 is SGDLS and CDR2 is YYNGEE. V lost 3 bases to trimming and J lost 5 bases; unmatched junction nucleotides: 3. CDR3 sequence: CASSETGETEAFF. The DNA for the CDR3 is TGTGCCAGCAGCGAGACAGGGGAGACTGAAGCTTTCTTT.

This clone is a singleton in its sample. As DNA, the CDR3 is TGTGCCAGCTCGGGGGTGTCGGTAAGCGGCTACACCTTC. It translates to CASSGVSVSGYTF. V usage is TRBV6-5 and J usage is TRBJ1-2; perhaps TRBD1 as D (5 bases). The CDR3 runs to 13 residues. Between the trimmed V and J ends, which lost 8 bases and 8 bases, there was a span of 18 bases. Looked up from germline, CDR1 is MNHEY and CDR2 is SVGAGI.

This clone was detected only once. The rearrangement uses TRBV25-1 and TRBJ1-2; D not resolved. The CDR3 runs 14 residues. V was trimmed by 3 bases and J by 7 bases, leaving 15 bases between them. CDR1 is MGHDK and CDR2 is SYGVNS in the germline V gene. The DNA of the CDR3 is TGTGCCAGCAGTGACCCAACCCTATTCGGTGGCTACACCTTC. Its translation: CASSDPTLFGGYTF.

As regards this clone: Sequence at one end of the junction differs from germline and may be a read error. The CDR3 coding sequence is TGTGCTAGCAGCCGCGGACTAGCGGGGGGGGACAATGAGCAGTTCTTC. Translation: CASSRGLAGGDNEQFF. V is TRBV7-7 and J is TRBJ2-1; TRBD2 agrees at 15 bases. CDR3 length equals 16 residues. The germline gives CDR1 SSHAT, CDR2 FNYEAQ (reference sequence).

Only a few counts were recorded for this clone. V is TRBV7-2 and J is TRBJ1-5; no reliable D call. The CDR3 runs to 14 residues. The V gene's germline CDR1 is SGHTA and CDR2 FQGNSA. Trimming pared 2 bases from V and 5 bases from J, leaving 10 bases between. The CDR3 DNA sequence: TGTGCCAGCAGCTTAACAGCAGCTGATCAGCCCCAGCATTTT. Amino acids: CASSLTAADQPQHF.

The rearrangement links TRBV4-2 to TRBJ1-1; no clear D. The V end was cut by 3 bases, the J end by 5 bases, with 16 bases between. This CDR3 has 15 residues. Germline V lookup: CDR1 LGHNA, CDR2 YNFKEQ. DNA for the CDR3: TGTGCCAGCAGCCACCACCCTAGGACTGGGACTGAAGCTTTCTTT. It yields the protein CASSHHPRTGTEAFF.

This chain links TRBV4-1 with TRBJ2-3; D perhaps matches TRBD1 (5 bases). The germline CDR1 and CDR2 sequences are MGHRA and YSYEKL. The CDR3 runs 17 residues. The V and J ends lost 2 bases and 1 base respectively, with 16 bases between them. CDR3 protein: CASSQSPWTQRTDTQYF. DNA of the CDR3: TGCGCCAGCAGCCAATCCCCGTGGACACAACGCACAGATACGCAGTATTTT.

The J gene is TRBJ2-1, the V gene TRBV7-9; TRBD1 agrees at 7 bases. CDR3 size: 14 residues. Germline CDR1 reads SEHNR; CDR2 reads FQNEAQ (reference sequence). The junction had 6 bases not matched to a gene; V was cut back by 5 bases and J by 5 bases. CDR3 bases: TGTGCCAGCAGCCTGGGACAGCGAAACAATGAGCAGTTCTTC. Its translation is CASSLGQRNNEQFF. Together with reference TRBV7-9 and TRBJ2-1, the CDR3 gives the full variable domain: DTGVSQNPRHKITKRGQNVTFRCDPISEHNRLYWYRQTLGQGPEFLTYFQNEAQLEKSRLLSDRFSAERPKGSFSTLEIQRTEQGDSAMYLCASSLGQRNNEQFFGPGTRLTVL.

The V call is TRBV7-9, the J call TRBJ2-5; a possible D gene is TRBD2 (6 bases). The germline V gene has CDR1 SEHNR and CDR2 FQNEAQ (reference sequence). The V end lost 5 bases, the J end lost 5 bases, and 12 bases lay between the germline ends. The CDR3 contains 13 residues. CDR3 residues: CASSHSGGETQYF. The CDR3 coding sequence is TGTGCCAGCAGCCATTCTGGGGGGGAGACCCAGTACTTC.

This clone has just a few counts. This chain connects TRBV5-1 to TRBJ2-3; 9 bases agree with TRBD2. The germline V gene encodes CDR1 SGHRS and CDR2 YFSETQ. This CDR3 has 17 amino acids. With 5 bases clipped from V and 5 bases from J, the junction kept 15 bases outside the gene matches. CDR3 amino acids: CASSSAGLAVTGDTQYF. The CDR3, as DNA: TGCGCCAGCAGTTCCGCGGGACTAGCTGTAACGGGAGATACGCAGTATTTT.

The V and J genes are TRBV20-1 and TRBJ1-1; D not certain. Trimming left V 3 bases short and J 7 bases short, with 6 bases between. Per germline, CDR1 DFQATT and CDR2 SNEGSKA (reference sequence). This CDR3 comprises 10 residues. The CDR3 sequence: CSARRVEAFF. The DNA of the CDR3 is TGCAGTGCTAGGAGGGTTGAAGCTTTCTTT.

The chain recombines TRBV10-3 with TRBJ2-7, with D perhaps TRBD1 (8 bases). There are 17 residues in the CDR3. Trimming left V 0 bases short and J 2 bases short, with 17 bases between. The germline CDR1 and CDR2 sequences are ENHRY and SYGVKD. The CDR3 bases are TGTGCCATCAGTGAGTCCGGGAACAGGGGGGGACCCTACGAGCAGTACTTC. Translating it yields CAISESGNRGGPYEQYF.

CDR3 in amino acids: CTSSWKSRPGGQKSSYNEQFF. Here the CDR3 DNA reads TGCACCAGCAGCTGGAAGAGTCGTCCGGGGGGCCAAAAGAGCTCCTACAATGAGCAGTTCTTC. The rearrangement joins TRBV1 to TRBJ2-1; TRBD2, the table's D call, lacks a check against the DNA. TRBV1 is described as a pseudogene. The CDR3 spans 21 residues.

J is TRBJ1-6 and V is TRBV25-1; the match to TRBD1 covers 10 bases. Germline V lookup: CDR1 MGHDK, CDR2 SYGVNS. Trimming cost V 1 base and J 0 bases; bases outside gene matches: 3. This CDR3 is 18 amino acids long. The CDR3 loop reads CASSELGQGSSYNSPLHF. CDR3 bases: TGTGCCAGCAGTGAATTGGGACAGGGGAGCTCCTATAATTCACCCCTCCACTTT.

V usage is TRBV18 and J usage is TRBJ1-1; no definite D call. The V gene's germline CDR1 is KGHSH and CDR2 LQKENI. V lost 1 base to trimming and J lost 8 bases, with 8 bases between them. The CDR3 contains 12 residues. The CDR3 spells CASSPLAGEAFF. DNA of the CDR3: TGTGCCAGCTCACCACTGGCGGGCGAAGCTTTCTTT.

The chain is built from TRBV29-1 and TRBJ1-1; possibly TRBD1 for D (6 bases). V was pared by 3 bases and J by 3 bases, with 11 bases between. The V gene's germline CDR1 is SQVTM and CDR2 ANQGSEA. The CDR3 sequence is 13 residues long. CDR3 sequence (DNA): TGCAGCGTTGACAGGGGAGCGTACACTGAAGCTTTCTTT. It is translated as CSVDRGAYTEAFF.

This clone was seen once. The junction differs from germline at one of its ends, possibly a read error. This chain joins TRBV5-1 and TRBJ2-3, with D uncertain. The CDR3 loop spans 15 amino acids. The germline V gene has CDR1 SGHRS and CDR2 YFSETQ. The CDR3 is CASSTEPNSRDTQYF. The CDR3 DNA is TGCGCCAGCAGCACCGAACCGAATAGCAGAGATACGCAGTATTTT.

This rearrangement joins TRBV7-2 to TRBJ2-2, with 7 bases aligning to TRBD1. V shed 3 bases, J shed 1 base, and the junction held 2 bases outside the gene matches. Germline assignment: CDR1 SGHTA and CDR2 FQGNSA. This CDR3 is built from 15 residues. The CDR3 here is CASSFRTGNTGELFF. CDR3 in DNA: TGTGCCAGCAGCTTCCGGACAGGGAACACCGGGGAGCTGTTTTTT.

The chain is built from TRBV9 and TRBJ2-1; the D gene is possibly TRBD1 (6 bases). The CDR3 consists of 16 residues. Trimming left V 0 bases short and J 4 bases short, with 14 bases between. Per the germline V gene, CDR1 is SGDLS and CDR2 is YYNGEE. The CDR3 DNA reads TGTGCCAGCAGCGTAGCCCAGGGGTCCCCTTACAATGAGCAGTTCTTC. Protein sequence: CASSVAQGSPYNEQFF.

The chain uses TRBV6-2 or TRBV6-3 and TRBJ1-5; 8 nucleotides line up with TRBD1. J gave up 0 bases and V 5 bases, and 3 bases lay outside the gene matches. The CDR3 totals 15 residues. The germline CDR1 and CDR2 sequences are MNHEY and SVGEGT. The CDR3 nucleotides read TGTGCCAGCAGTCGGACAGGGCCTAGCAATCAGCCCCAGCATTTT. Its translation is CASSRTGPSNQPQHF.

The chain recombines TRBV6-5 with TRBJ1-6, with D perhaps matching TRBD1 (6 bases). The germline gives CDR1 MNHEY, CDR2 SVGAGI. The CDR3 has 15 residues. With 2 bases removed from V and 5 bases from J, the gap between germline ends came to 10 bases. CDR3 DNA sequence: TGTGCCAGCAGTTACGCTCAGGGGAATAATTCACCCCTCCACTTT. It specifies CASSYAQGNNSPLHF.

V gene TRBV7-2 combines with J gene TRBJ2-3; a possible D gene is TRBD2 (5 bases). The germline CDR1 and CDR2 sequences are SGHTA and FQGNSA. Trimming left V 6 bases short and J 8 bases short, with 9 bases between. The CDR3 contains 11 residues. CDR3 loop: CASSLEATQYF. CDR3 nucleotide sequence: TGTGCCAGCAGTTTGGAGGCTACGCAGTATTTT.

V gene TRBV5-4 combines with J gene TRBJ1-2; D is unresolved. This CDR3 has 14 residues. The ends were cut back, 0 bases at V and 7 bases at J, with 13 bases in the middle. CDR1 is SGHNT and CDR2 is YYREEE in the germline V gene (reference sequence). The DNA for the CDR3 is TGTGCCAGCAGCTTGGTTGTGGATGGGAGTGGCTACACCTTC. This sequence encodes CASSLVVDGSGYTF.

The rearrangement links TRBV7-3 to TRBJ2-7, with D tentatively TRBD2 (6 bases). Germline assignment: CDR1 SGHTA and CDR2 FQGTGA. The ends were cut back, 5 bases at V and 0 bases at J, with 17 bases in the middle. This CDR3 region has 16 residues. CDR3 loop: CASSQVPGLGSYEQYF. The DNA of the CDR3 is TGTGCCAGCAGCCAAGTTCCGGGACTCGGCTCCTACGAGCAGTACTTC.

This clone is a singleton in its sample. This chain links TRBV2 with TRBJ2-7, with TRBD1 identical over 8 bases. The CDR3 covers 15 residues. Germline lookup yields CDR1 SNHLY and CDR2 FYNNEI. V shed 8 bases, J shed 2 bases, and the junction held 11 bases outside the gene matches. The DNA for the CDR3 is TGTGCCAGCGGAGCAGACAGGGGCAGTACCTACGAGCAGTACTTC. Its translation is CASGADRGSTYEQYF.

The chain recombines TRBV29-1 with TRBJ1-4; 7 bases agree with TRBD1. CDR1 is SQVTM and CDR2 is ANQGSEA in the germline V gene. This CDR3 comprises 15 residues. Trimming removed 7 bases from V and 2 bases from J; junction bases left unmatched: 10. The CDR3 region is CSALTGFRTNEKLFF. DNA of the CDR3: TGCAGCGCCCTGACAGGGTTCCGGACTAATGAAAAACTGTTTTTT.